Listed below are T cell receptor beta chains from one sample, sequenced in a study of cytotoxic CD8 clonotypes in ibrutinib-treated CLL. Only in-frame clones appear in the TCRdb table, and some are missing; sequencing was by immunoSEQ multiplex PCR. This sample has roughly 200,000 clones; around 70% occur once, and the top ten carry around 15%. Here the sequenced sample was PBMCs, taken after 24 months of ibrutinib treatment. The receptors were sampled from a human donor with chronic lymphocytic leukemia. The conserved cysteine and the conserved F or W are not part of the CDR3 here. A D gene is named only where the DNA matches it firmly.

cdr3_aa d_call v_call
ASRREGSYEQY TRBD2 TRBV6-5
ASSLAPSREQF - TRBV7-2
ASSSQERQPQH - TRBV7-9
ASSLGRTSGRSDTQY TRBD2 TRBV5-1
AIGQVTEVYGYT - TRBV28
ASSLAWHGELF - TRBV9
ASSQAAGVRETQY TRBD2 TRBV4-2
SVVTASTDTQY - TRBV29-1
ASSPGQNQETQY - TRBV6-6
ASSLASQRRVGQETQY - TRBV11-2
ASSPVGGTGELF TRBD2 TRBV5-1
ASEGRDDQPQH - TRBV28
ASSLTGGADTQY TRBD1 TRBV7-6
AWSVLGPSSSGELF - TRBV30
ASSFMGSYEQY - TRBV5-6
AWSGGATSNEKLF - TRBV30
ASSTRGLAQF TRBD1 TRBV6-5
ASSEWRGYSGNTIY - TRBV25-1
ASSLGASGSSSEQY TRBD2 TRBV7-7
SAGGPLSYNEQF TRBD2 TRBV29-1
ASSLVPGQALRAF TRBD1 TRBV7-8
ASSDRGRGDYGYT TRBD1 TRBV6-1
ASSTGTGGETQY TRBD1 TRBV5-1
ASSLSLKTTYGYT - TRBV27
AISETGVRGNEQF - TRBV10-3
ASRSGTYNEQF - TRBV28
ASSQQETQY - TRBV18
ASSPTWGYEKLF - TRBV19
ASSFTHATDTQY - TRBV5-6
ASSYRGTGAHEQY TRBD1 TRBV6-5
ATSRGLAGDYEQY TRBD2 TRBV15
ASSHTTSGRFFSYEQY TRBD2 TRBV4-1
ASSQYLSSFYEQY - TRBV4-3
ASSRTGTDTQY - TRBV4-2
ATSNLGGFGELTAEQY TRBD1 TRBV15
AWTEVNTEAF - TRBV30
ASSLVGGDVDEQF TRBD1 TRBV5-6
ASSLGGDTGELF - TRBV28
ASSDLPGDQPQH - TRBV28
AWSVHAMGEQY - TRBV30
SVEDSNEQY - TRBV29-1
SVVSSGAYEQY TRBD2 TRBV29-1
ASSSPLNTEAF - TRBV6-5
ASSVEDGRFYEQY - TRBV9
AWSTSLDEQF - TRBV30
ASSLTTGDGYT - TRBV28
ASSLEGRADNEQF - TRBV5-1
ASSLQGGSRRTDTQY TRBD2 TRBV27
AWSTVNTGELF - TRBV30
ASSLVPGSGPLLPSNGNTIY - TRBV7-6
SASLRDQY - TRBV20-1
ASSPGQDYEQY TRBD1 TRBV9
ASSLFLENTGELF - TRBV5-1